These 9 T cell receptor beta chains originate from one sample sequenced in a study of blood T cell repertoires in COVID-19 (dated by TCRdb to the early 2020s). Libraries were made using the immunoSEQ multiplex PCR assay. Sourced from immuneACCESS, this table was stored by TCRdb with only in-frame sequences that have V and J called. A share of the clones is absent; for the studies checked, an unresolved V gene accounts for under half, and the remainder has no known explanation. The sample table records tens of thousands of clones; around 90% of these occur just once. The top ten hold under 2% of the sample. Sequenced sample: peripheral blood. These receptors were obtained from a woman older than 75 with active or convalescent COVID-19.

V and J are TRBV5-1 and TRBJ1-2, with 8 bases lining up with TRBD1. Germline V gives CDR1 SGHRS, CDR2 YFSETQ. Trimming took 0 bases from V and 8 from J; bases not matched to a gene: 6. This CDR3 contains 14 residues. CDR3 DNA: TGCGCCAGCAGCTTGGACAGGGGGATAGAGGGCTACACCTTC. It codes for CASSLDRGIEGYTF.

V and J are TRBV19 and TRBJ2-1; no clear D gene. This CDR3 is built from 16 residues. The germline V gene has CDR1 LNHDA and CDR2 SQIVND (reference sequence). V lost 6 bases, J lost 0 bases, and 15 bases lay in between. This CDR3 reads CASSYYAESSYNEQFF. DNA for the CDR3: TGTGCCAGTAGCTACTACGCCGAGAGCTCCTACAATGAGCAGTTCTTC.

The chain links TRBV29-1 to TRBJ2-3; tentative D call: TRBD2 (5 bases). V lost 1 base and J 1 base, leaving 9 bases between the germline ends. The CDR3 sequence is 14 residues long. CDR1 is SQVTM and CDR2 is ANQGSEA in the germline V gene. CDR3 protein: CSVEGGSGTDTQYF. The CDR3 DNA is TGCAGCGTTGAAGGTGGGAGTGGCACAGATACGCAGTATTTT.

The DNA for the CDR3 is TGTGCCAGCAAGGGCGGGAGTGACGAGCAGTACTTC. It specifies CASKGGSDEQYF. V gene TRBV6-6 combines with J gene TRBJ2-7; 7 bases are shared with TRBD2. Germline-derived CDR1 and CDR2 are MNHNY and SVGAGI (reference sequence). J gave up 5 bases and V 7 bases, and 5 bases lay outside the gene matches. CDR3 length: 12 residues.

This clone was seen just once. This chain links TRBV6-5 with TRBJ2-7; the match to TRBD2 covers 12 bases. This CDR3 region has 13 residues. Trimming took 7 bases from V and 3 from J; bases not matched to a gene: 1. Germline lookup yields CDR1 MNHEY and CDR2 SVGAGI. The DNA of the CDR3 is TGTGCCAGCAAGACTAGCGGGGGCTACGAGCAGTACTTC. Encoded protein: CASKTSGGYEQYF.

This chain joins TRBV27 and TRBJ2-1; D remains ambiguous. V lost 5 bases and J lost 4, with 21 bases in between. Per germline, CDR1 MNHEY and CDR2 SMNVEV (reference sequence). CDR3 length: 17 amino acids. The CDR3 is CASSMRWRPNLYNEQFF. The CDR3 DNA reads TGTGCCAGCAGTATGCGGTGGCGGCCGAACCTTTACAATGAGCAGTTCTTC.

V is TRBV5-1 and J is TRBJ2-1; 7 nucleotides line up with TRBD2. The ends lost 7 bases at V and 7 bases at J; junction bases unmatched: 8. This CDR3 has 13 amino acids. CDR1 and CDR2 from the germline V gene are SGHRS and YFSETQ. CDR3 DNA sequence: TGCGCCAGCGGAATGGGGGGAGGGAATGAGCAGTTCTTC. The encoded protein is CASGMGGGNEQFF.

V gene TRBV9 combines with J gene TRBJ2-3; D uncertain. The germline V gene has CDR1 SGDLS and CDR2 YYNGEE. CDR3 length: 15 amino acids. V lost 0 bases and J 0 bases, leaving 8 bases between the germline ends. In DNA form, the CDR3 reads TGTGCCAGCAGCGTAGACCCGACTAGCACAGATACGCAGTATTTT. It yields the protein CASSVDPTSTDTQYF.

This clone was seen a single time. The chain recombines TRBV7-9 with TRBJ2-7, with D possibly being TRBD1 (5 bases). Germline lookup yields CDR1 SEHNR and CDR2 FQNEAQ (reference sequence). CDR3 length: 14 amino acids. The V gene lost 10 bases and the J gene lost 6 bases, with 22 bases spanning the gap. The CDR3 sequence: CATAFWAGKVEQYF. Written as DNA, the CDR3 is TGTGCCACCGCCTTTTGGGCAGGGAAGGTCGAGCAGTACTTC.